These T cell receptor beta chains were read from a single sample in a study of T cell repertoires in cytomegalovirus infection. TCRdb called the reads again in MiXCR, with one record for every CDR3 protein. The table records 200,000 to 300,000 distinct CDR3 sequences, roughly an eighth of them present only once. Sequenced: PBMCs. Receptor source: a human donor in good health (CMV status not recorded). Some clones in this sample may be carry-over from other donors' samples. Each CDR3 is given with its conserved first and last residue. The D gene is left open where the match is weak. The listing skips clone size in some rows; elsewhere it reads once, few, many or a size class.

cdr3_length	j_call	clone_size	v_call	d_call	cdr3_aa	cdr3_nt
15	TRBJ2-3	few	TRBV20-1	NA	CSARESLASTDTQYF	TGCAGTGCTAGAGAGAGTCTAGCGAGCACAGATACGCAGTATTTT
14	TRBJ2-5	few	TRBV6-6	TRBD1	CASSYSPRGETQYF	TGTGCCAGCAGTTACTCTCCCAGGGGGGAGACCCAGTACTTC
14	TRBJ2-3	many	TRBV7-8	NA	CASSLGDTGDTQYF	TGTGCCAGCAGCTTAGGGGATACCGGAGATACGCAGTATTTT
17	TRBJ2-7	NA	TRBV20-1	NA	CSARQLGGGHDIYEQYF	TGCAGTGCTAGACAGTTGGGGGGCGGACACGATATCTACGAGCAGTACTTC
17	TRBJ2-4	NA	TRBV6-1	NA	CASSYQTATRAKNIQYF	TGTGCCAGCAGTTACCAGACAGCCACGAGGGCCAAAAACATTCAGTACTTC
12	TRBJ1-4	NA	TRBV19	NA	CASNFLGEKLFF	TGTGCCAGTAACTTCCTCGGCGAAAAACTGTTTTTT
17	TRBJ2-3	NA	TRBV10-3	NA	CAISPLDRTTSTDTQYF	TGTGCCATCAGCCCCTTGGACAGAACTACTAGCACAGATACGCAGTATTTT
13	TRBJ1-3	few	TRBV20-1	TRBD1	CSARQGSGNTIYF	TGCAGTGCGAGACAGGGTTCTGGAAACACCATATATTTT
14	TRBJ1-5	many	TRBV2	NA	CASSGGNPNQPQHF	TGTGCCAGCAGCGGAGGGAATCCGAATCAGCCCCAGCATTTT
13	TRBJ2-3	once	TRBV29-1	NA	CSVEGDQADTQYF	TGCAGCGTTGAGGGGGACCAGGCAGATACGCAGTATTTT
15	TRBJ2-2	many	TRBV28	NA	CASRISSGTSGELFF	TGTGCCAGCAGAATATCCTCCGGGACCTCCGGGGAGCTGTTTTTT
14	TRBJ1-5	NA	TRBV20-1	NA	CSARVGLGNQPQHF	TGCAGTGCTAGAGTCGGGCTGGGCAATCAGCCCCAGCATTTT
14	TRBJ1-2	few	TRBV7-9	TRBD1	CASSFNRQGVGYTF	TGTGCCAGCAGCTTTAATAGACAGGGAGTCGGCTACACCTTC
17	TRBJ2-4	NA	TRBV4-1	TRBD2	CASSQDAERGVGNIQYF	TGCGCCAGCAGCCAAGATGCGGAGCGGGGGGTAGGAAACATTCAGTACTTC
13	TRBJ2-1	many	TRBV6-2/TRBV6-3	TRBD1	CASSPQGHDEQFF	TGTGCCAGCAGTCCACAGGGGCACGATGAGCAGTTCTTC
16	TRBJ2-7	once	TRBV5-1	TRBD1	CASSDLVDRGAYEQYF	TGCGCCAGCAGCGACCTAGTGGACAGGGGAGCCTACGAGCAGTACTTC
12	TRBJ2-1	NA	TRBV20-1	NA	CSARASSLEQFF	TGCAGTGCTAGAGCCTCTTCTCTAGAGCAGTTCTTC
13	TRBJ1-3	few	TRBV12-3/TRBV12-4	TRBD1	CASSFRGGNTIYF	TGTGCCAGCAGTTTCAGGGGGGGAAACACCATATATTTT
15	TRBJ1-1	many	TRBV6-1	NA	CASSGPFGRGTEAFF	TGTGCCAGCAGTGGTCCTTTTGGAAGGGGAACTGAAGCTTTCTTT
16	TRBJ2-1	many	TRBV7-3	NA	CASSWGSAADYNEQFF	TGTGCCAGCAGCTGGGGATCAGCCGCCGACTACAATGAGCAGTTCTTC
17	TRBJ2-6	NA	TRBV5-1	NA	CASSLAGRTSGADVLTF	TGCGCCAGCAGCTTGGCCGGGCGAACCTCTGGGGCCGACGTCCTGACTTTC
12	TRBJ2-2	many	TRBV19	NA	CASSMQDGELFF	TGTGCCAGTAGTATGCAGGACGGGGAGCTGTTTTTT
16	TRBJ2-1	many	TRBV10-3	TRBD2	CAISDGAGGPNNEQFF	TGTGCCATCAGTGACGGGGCGGGAGGGCCCAACAATGAGCAGTTCTTC
14	TRBJ1-1	NA	TRBV7-3	TRBD1	CASSLQGADTEAFF	TGTGCCAGCAGCTTACAGGGGGCGGACACTGAAGCTTTCTTT
16	TRBJ1-5	NA	TRBV20-1	NA	CSARSPQGISNQPQHF	TGCAGTGCTAGGTCCCCGCAGGGAATCAGCAATCAGCCCCAGCATTTT
14	TRBJ1-5	NA	TRBV27	NA	CASSFMGDRQPQHF	TGTGCCAGCAGTTTTATGGGGGACCGTCAGCCCCAGCATTTT
13	TRBJ2-1	NA	TRBV6-2/TRBV6-3	NA	CAIGQPEGNEQFF	TGTGCCATCGGACAGCCTGAGGGGAATGAGCAGTTCTTC
12	TRBJ2-7	many	TRBV6-2/TRBV6-3	NA	CASSYPGFEQYF	TGTGCCAGCAGTTACCCAGGGTTCGAGCAGTACTTC
15	TRBJ1-2	many	TRBV7-2	NA	CASSRLTDRLYGYTF	TGTGCCAGCAGCCGCCTCACGGACCGCCTCTATGGCTACACCTTC
15	TRBJ2-5	many	TRBV7-2	NA	CASSIPVGRQETQYF	TGTGCCAGCAGCATCCCCGTGGGCCGCCAAGAGACCCAGTACTTC
17	TRBJ1-1	few	TRBV7-3	TRBD1	CASSLEGQGLGGTEAFF	TGTGCCAGCAGCTTAGAGGGACAGGGACTGGGAGGCACTGAAGCTTTCTTT
14	TRBJ1-1	NA	TRBV6-1	NA	CASSHNREGTEAFF	TGTGCCAGCAGTCACAACAGGGAAGGGACTGAAGCTTTCTTT
14	TRBJ2-5	NA	TRBV5-1	NA	CASSLGEVQETQYF	TGCGCCAGCAGTCTGGGTGAGGTTCAAGAGACCCAGTACTTC
15	TRBJ2-3	once	TRBV2	NA	CASSEVGPDAGTQYF	TGTGCCAGCAGTGAGGTGGGGCCTGACGCGGGTACGCAGTATTTT